This T cell receptor beta chain is drawn from a study of technical replicates of blood from several donors. V was trimmed by 6 bases and J by 5 bases, leaving 13 bases between them. Per the germline V gene, CDR1 is LNHDA and CDR2 is SQIVND (reference sequence). The CDR3 loop spans 14 amino acids. TCRdb's copy holds only in-frame clones and misses some; the assay was immunoSEQ multiplex PCR. The sample includes about 49,000 clones, 80% to 95% of them seen just once. The sequence was obtained from a human donor in good health. Some clones in this sample may be carry-over from other donors' samples. The chain has TRBV19 and TRBJ2-2; D perhaps matches TRBD2 (6 bases). The sequenced material came from PBMCs. The CDR3 loop is CASSWAGRTGELFF. CDR3 sequence (DNA): TGTGCCAGTAGCTGGGCAGGGAGGACCGGGGAGCTGTTTTTT.